This TCR beta chain stems from a study of siplizumab effects on memory and regulatory T cells. Study-level findings and limits: Poor capture below about 10^-5 frequency left most alloreactive clones unmapped to unstimulated subsets. Siplizumab significantly decreased alloreactive sequences from unstimulated CD4+ memory cells. Many proliferating CD4+ or CD8+ clones remained unclassified. Roughly 75-96% of them could not be assigned either a naive or a memory phenotype.

Method: immunoSEQ multiplex PCR; TCRdb's copy keeps in-frame clones and lacks some. The sample carries 70,000 or so clones, about 90% recorded once. From germline, CDR1 is SGHKS and CDR2 YYEKEE (reference sequence). V lost 4 bases and J lost 2, with 9 bases in between. The CDR3 spans 13 residues. As to this clone: Its antigen is as yet unknown.

This chain links TRBV5-5 with TRBJ2-5; no clear D. The clonotype was recovered from a human donor in good health. Sequencing input: CD8+ T cells sorted from blood. CDR3 sequence: CASSPGPQETQYF. The CDR3 nucleotides read TGTGCCAGCAGCCCCGGGCCTCAAGAGACCCAGTACTTC.